Each of the 17 T cell receptor beta chains below was sequenced from the same sample in a study of T cell responses to AZD1222 COVID-19 vaccine. Assay used: immunoSEQ multiplex PCR; TCRdb lists only in-frame clones, some missing. This table holds some 130,000 clones, around 90% found once. The starting material was peripheral blood, obtained on day 0 of AZD1222 vaccination. The source of these receptors is an adult in good health.

This chain joins TRBV2 and TRBJ2-1, with D possibly TRBD1 on 5 matching bases. Looked up from germline, CDR1 is SNHLY and CDR2 is FYNNEI. This CDR3 has 16 amino acids. Trimming removed 6 bases from V and 0 bases from J, with 15 bases in between. CDR3 protein: CASSLGASSSYNEQFF. The CDR3 bases are TGTGCCAGCAGCCTTGGGGCGTCTAGCTCCTACAATGAGCAGTTCTTC.

The chain is built from TRBV6-2 or TRBV6-3 and TRBJ1-1; 8 bases fit TRBD1. Germline CDR1 MNHEY, CDR2 SVGEGT. The V and J ends lost 1 base and 10 bases, in that order; junction bases with no gene match: 5. The CDR3 has 13 amino acids. The DNA for the CDR3 is TGTGCCAGCAGTTACTACGTTACAGGGGGAGCTTTCTTT. Translated, it gives CASSYYVTGGAFF.

The DNA for the CDR3 is TGTGCCAGCAGCCAAGACAGGGTTCGCACTGAAGCTTTCTTT. Its translation: CASSQDRVRTEAFF. The rearrangement uses TRBV6-5 and TRBJ1-1, with 7 bases identical to TRBD1. The CDR3 covers 14 residues. V dropped 6 bases and J dropped 4; count of bases not matched to a gene: 8. Germline V gene sequence: CDR1 MNHEY, CDR2 SVGAGI.

This rearrangement joins TRBV5-5 to TRBJ1-2, with D hard to call. This CDR3 contains 17 residues. Germline assignment: CDR1 SGHKS and CDR2 YYEKEE (reference sequence). V lost 0 bases and J lost 4, with 19 bases in between. The CDR3 loop is CASSLAPSLKLGYGYTF. In DNA form, the CDR3 reads TGTGCCAGCAGCTTGGCTCCTAGTTTGAAACTCGGCTATGGCTACACCTTC.

This chain connects TRBV6-1 to TRBJ2-1; a weak D match, TRBD2 (6 bases). Per germline, CDR1 MNHNS and CDR2 SASEGT. The CDR3 sequence is 14 residues long. Between the trimmed V and J ends, which lost 2 bases and 6 bases, there was a span of 11 bases. The CDR3 sequence: CASSEIRGSNEQFF. DNA for the CDR3: TGTGCCAGCAGTGAAATCCGGGGGAGCAATGAGCAGTTCTTC.

The chain employs TRBV5-1 and TRBJ1-5; maybe TRBD1 (5 bases). This CDR3 contains 13 residues. V was shortened by 4 bases and J by 6 bases, with 11 bases between the two germline ends. Per the germline V gene, CDR1 is SGHRS and CDR2 is YFSETQ. The CDR3 reads CASSGGVGQPQHF. The CDR3 DNA reads TGCGCCAGCAGCGGGGGGGTTGGTCAGCCCCAGCATTTT.

In its sample, this clone was seen once. This chain joins TRBV30 and TRBJ1-1; maybe TRBD1 (6 bases). Germline V CDR1 and CDR2: GTSNPN, SVGIG (reference sequence). This CDR3 comprises 13 residues. Trimming took off 3 bases at V and 0 bases at J, with 8 bases between the two ends. The CDR3 nucleotides read TGTGCCTGGAGAGGGACATTGAACACTGAAGCTTTCTTT. Translation gives CAWRGTLNTEAFF.

This chain links TRBV19 with TRBJ1-2; no reliable D call. The germline V gene has CDR1 LNHDA and CDR2 SQIVND (reference sequence). The V gene lost 1 base and the J gene lost 3 bases, with 12 bases spanning the gap. This CDR3 spans 15 amino acids. CDR3 DNA sequence: TGTGCCAGTAGTATAGGGCAATTCGGGTACTATGGCTACACCTTC. This codes for CASSIGQFGYYGYTF.

This chain links TRBV12-3 or TRBV12-4 with TRBJ1-2; D remains unclear. The CDR3 is made up of 12 amino acids. Trimming left V 2 bases short and J 8 bases short, with 9 bases between. The CDR3 here is CASSLHMGGYTF. The CDR3 nucleotides read TGTGCCAGCAGTTTACACATGGGCGGCTACACCTTC.

The chain carries TRBV4-2 and TRBJ1-1, with TRBD1 matching 7 bases. V gave up 1 base and J gave up 1 base; unmatched junction bases: 3. The CDR3 runs 15 residues. Germline CDR1 reads LGHNA; CDR2 reads YNFKEQ. CDR3 region: CASSQASGGNTEAFF. The CDR3 bases are TGTGCCAGCAGCCAAGCGTCAGGGGGGAACACTGAAGCTTTCTTT.

This clone was counted only a few times. The chain has TRBV28 and TRBJ2-1; D uncertain. Trimming left V 9 bases short and J 2 bases short, with 11 bases between. CDR3 size: 13 residues. Germline values: CDR1 MDHEN, CDR2 SYDVKM. The CDR3 region has the DNA TGTGCCAGTGCGCAGATCGCCTACAATGAGCAGTTCTTC. It codes for CASAQIAYNEQFF.

This chain joins TRBV20-1 and TRBJ2-7; D possibly corresponds to TRBD1 (6 bases). Looked up from germline, CDR1 is DFQATT and CDR2 is SNEGSKA (reference sequence). Trimming removed 3 bases at V and 3 bases at J, with 9 bases between. The CDR3 runs to 12 residues. Written as DNA, the CDR3 is TGCAGTGCTAGTCAGGACAGCTACGAGCAGTACTTC. This translates into CSASQDSYEQYF.

J is TRBJ2-3 and V is TRBV28; perhaps TRBD1 as D (6 bases). Germline CDR1 MDHEN, CDR2 SYDVKM. V was cut by 6 bases and J by 5 bases, with 12 bases left in between. The CDR3 sequence is 13 residues long. The CDR3: CASRVTGIDTQYF. In DNA, the CDR3 is TGTGCCAGCAGAGTAACAGGGATAGATACGCAGTATTTT.

The DNA of the CDR3 is TGTGCCAGCGCAAACCGGGGGGTGGCAGATACGCAGTATTTT. This sequence encodes CASANRGVADTQYF. The genes are TRBV18 and TRBJ2-3, with 7 bases identical to TRBD2. There are 14 residues in the CDR3. V dropped 8 bases and J dropped 4; count of bases not matched to a gene: 9. Germline CDR1 and CDR2: KGHSH and LQKENI.

The V gene is TRBV4-1, the J gene TRBJ2-1; a weak D match, TRBD1 (5 bases). V lost 0 bases and J lost 9, with 12 bases in between. In germline, CDR1 is MGHRA, CDR2 YSYEKL. There are 14 residues in the CDR3. The CDR3 DNA reads as TGCGCCAGCAGCCAAGAGCTACAGGCCGGTGAGCAGTTCTTC. Residues: CASSQELQAGEQFF.

The chain links TRBV30 to TRBJ2-7; D may be TRBD1 or TRBD2 (6 bases each). CDR3 length: 12 residues. Germline CDR1 is GTSNPN and CDR2 is SVGIG (reference sequence). V was trimmed by 2 bases and J by 5 bases, leaving 10 bases between them. The CDR3 nucleotides are TGTGCCTGGAGTACAGGGAGGAACGAGCAGTACTTC. The encoded protein is CAWSTGRNEQYF.

The genes are TRBV12-3 or TRBV12-4 and TRBJ1-2; tentatively, D is TRBD1 (5 bases). V shed 3 bases and J shed 6 bases, with 11 bases lying between them. The CDR3 runs to 13 residues. CDR3 sequence (DNA): TGTGCCAGCAGTTTGACCCAGGGAGATGGCTACACCTTC. Its protein product is CASSLTQGDGYTF.